This T cell receptor (beta chain) was recovered during a study of post-analysis software for immune sequencing data. Study findings and constraints: In patients, TRBV5-6, TRBV5-1 and TRBV20-1 belonged to several TRBV segments found more frequently than in controls. Controls' normalized Chao1 diversity significantly exceeded that of multiple sclerosis patients.

Unique molecular identifiers tagged the TCR beta cDNA libraries. From roughly 1 to 10 million T cells, 400,000 to 500,000 cDNA molecules were obtained. TCRdb processed the PCR reads anew with MiXCR; each CDR3 protein has one entry. There are more than 500,000 distinct CDR3 sequences in the sample; 30% to 40% occur only once, and around 5.9% lies in the top ten. To note about this clonotype: What it binds is not known.

This CDR3 has 17 amino acids. Trimming pared 0 bases from V and 1 base from J, leaving 15 bases between. Looked up from germline, CDR1 is LGHNA and CDR2 is YNFKEQ. The clonotype originates from a girl aged 2 to 17 with multiple sclerosis. The sequenced sample was blood. The chain carries TRBV4-2 and TRBJ1-1; a weak D match, TRBD1 (5 bases). The CDR3 sequence is CASSQDRGREWNTEAFF. The CDR3 nucleotides are TGTGCCAGCAGCCAAGATAGGGGCAGGGAATGGAACACTGAAGCTTTCTTT.